This T cell receptor beta chain derives from a study of patients and donors after allogeneic stem cell transplantation (dated by TCRdb to 2019 to 2021). This clonotype was recorded a few times. The clone's antigen remains unknown. It has no much larger one-base neighbor in the sample; base qualities were not kept. Here V drops 5 bases and J drops 0 bases, and the junction holds 17 bases not matched to any gene. Its CDR3 holds 19 amino acids, cysteine through phenylalanine. The retained sequence is limited to the CDR3, 57 bases, with the frame set at the first base. CDR1 and CDR2, looked up from the germline V gene (reference sequence), are MNHEY and SMNVEV. Library method: RT-PCR. Data came from a NextSeq 550. Through fastp at Q25 and MiXCR, TCRdb rebuilt clones from the public reads, retaining in-frame beta chains. Each CDR3 protein appears once, grouped with its most common genes and DNA. The sample contains roughly 960,000 distinct CDR3 sequences, more than 15% of them found a single time. The ten top clones hold roughly 6.4% of the sample.

Rearrangement joined TRBV27 to TRBJ2-7, with 9 bases matching TRBD2. This receptor was identified in a human donor who was either an allogeneic HSCT recipient or a stem cell or donor lymphocyte infusion donor (not recorded which). It is not recorded whose cells these are; they may come from a transplant donor. The sequenced sample consisted of blood, either unsorted or a sorted T cell fraction (not recorded which). The sequenced DNA is TGTGCCAGCAGTCACTCTCGGCCGACTCTAGCGGGGCCCTCCTACGAGCAGTACTTC. Protein translation: CASSHSRPTLAGPSYEQYF.